The T cell receptor (beta chain) described here comes from a study of T cell responses to AZD1222 COVID-19 vaccine. Study-wide results and caveats: Sampled repertoires all dated from after the peak T cell response. Reportedly, nearly half of unique spike TCRs recognized epitopes outside B.1.351/B.1.1.7 mutations. At baseline, just five to seven AZD1222 recipients tested seropositive. In a largely white British group with more females than males, clonal diversity was possibly underestimated.

The method was immunoSEQ multiplex PCR; TCRdb's version includes in-frame clones alone and lacks a portion of them. The sample shows about 140,000 clones, roughly 90% of them seen only once. A note on this clone: Its target is unknown.

CDR3 length equals 13 residues. V was shortened by 0 bases and J by 6 bases, with 10 bases between the two germline ends. Germline V gene sequence: CDR1 SGDLS, CDR2 YYNGEE. V gene TRBV9 combines with J gene TRBJ2-7; possibly TRBD1 for D (6 bases). The receptor's source is an adult in good health. Sequencing used peripheral blood, obtained on day 0 of AZD1222 vaccination. CDR3 in amino acids: CASSVGPGVEQYF. The CDR3 DNA sequence: TGTGCCAGCAGCGTAGGGCCAGGGGTCGAGCAGTACTTC.